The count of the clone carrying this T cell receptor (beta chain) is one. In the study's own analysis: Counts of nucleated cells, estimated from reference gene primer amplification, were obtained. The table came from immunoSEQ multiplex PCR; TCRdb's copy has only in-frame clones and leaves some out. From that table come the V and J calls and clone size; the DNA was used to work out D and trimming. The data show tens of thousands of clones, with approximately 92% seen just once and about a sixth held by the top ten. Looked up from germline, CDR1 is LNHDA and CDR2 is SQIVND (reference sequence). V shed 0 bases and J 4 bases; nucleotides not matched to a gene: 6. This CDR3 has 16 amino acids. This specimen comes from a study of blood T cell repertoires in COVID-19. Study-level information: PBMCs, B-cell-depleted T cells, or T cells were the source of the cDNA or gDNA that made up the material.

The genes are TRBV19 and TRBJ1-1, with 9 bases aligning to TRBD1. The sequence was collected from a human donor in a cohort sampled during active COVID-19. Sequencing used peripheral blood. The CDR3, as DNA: TGTGCCAGTAGTATAGACGGGACAGGGTGGGTCACTGAAGCTTTCTTT. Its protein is CASSIDGTGWVTEAFF.